Listed below are T cell receptor beta chains from one sample, sequenced in a study of control samples from healthy donors and cancer patients. Clones were sequenced by immunoSEQ multiplex PCR, and TCRdb holds only the in-frame ones, with some missing. Found here are 80,000 or so clones, around nine tenths of them singletons; the top ten hold 5.5%. Sequencing was done on a sample of blood. The receptors were gathered from a man aged 45-65 years in good health. Both conserved end residues are part of each CDR3. D genes are given only for firm matches. Clone size is given for some rows only: seen once, a few or many times, or a class if the clone is expanded.

abundance	j_gene	len	v_gene	d_gene	CDR3aa	CDR3nt
NA	TRBJ1-4	16	TRBV21-1	NA	CASSNSGQGKVEKLFF	TGTGCCAGCAGCAATTCGGGACAGGGGAAGGTTGAAAAACTGTTTTTT
NA	TRBJ1-2	12	TRBV6-6	TRBD1	CASSLGQGGYTF	TGTGCCAGCAGTCTTGGACAGGGTGGCTACACCTTC
NA	TRBJ1-2	13	TRBV10-2	NA	CASRADSSYGYTF	TGCGCCAGCAGAGCAGACAGTAGCTATGGCTACACCTTC
NA	TRBJ1-1	13	TRBV10-2	NA	CASNTGYFNGAFF	TGCGCCAGCAATACGGGATATTTTAATGGAGCTTTCTTT
NA	TRBJ1-2	16	TRBV7-9	TRBD1	CASSLAGAQGLAGYTF	TGTGCCAGCAGCTTAGCGGGCGCACAGGGGCTTGCTGGCTACACCTTC
NA	TRBJ1-6	16	TRBV30	NA	CAWSDSRRGGNSPLHF	TGTGCCTGGAGTGATTCCCGTCGGGGCGGGAATTCACCCCTCCACTTT
medium-sized	TRBJ1-6	15	TRBV5-4	TRBD1	CASSFRDRDNSPLHF	TGTGCCAGCAGCTTCCGGGACAGGGATAATTCACCCCTCCACTTT
NA	TRBJ1-1	12	TRBV7-9	NA	CASSPGTWEAFF	TGTGCCAGCAGCCCCGGGACATGGGAGGCTTTCTTT
NA	TRBJ2-2	14	TRBV3-1/TRBV3-2	NA	CASSQGVTTGELFF	TGTGCCAGCAGCCAAGGGGTGACTACCGGGGAGCTGTTTTTT
NA	TRBJ1-1	11	TRBV6-5	NA	CASSYLAEAFF	TGTGCCAGCAGTTACTTGGCTGAAGCTTTCTTT
NA	TRBJ1-2	13	TRBV6-5	NA	CASTPPGHYGYTF	TGTGCCAGCACCCCCCCGGGGCACTATGGCTACACCTTC
NA	TRBJ1-5	16	TRBV7-4	NA	CASSLVYIRSNQPQHF	TGTGCCAGCAGCTTAGTTTACATTCGGAGCAATCAGCCCCAGCATTTT
NA	TRBJ2-1	15	TRBV24-1	NA	CATSDSGSGYNEQFF	TGTGCCACCAGTGATTCAGGGTCCGGCTACAATGAGCAGTTCTTC
NA	TRBJ2-2	16	TRBV15	NA	CATSRDLRANTGELFF	TGTGCCACCAGCAGAGATCTTAGAGCGAACACCGGGGAGCTGTTTTTT
NA	TRBJ1-5	14	TRBV7-8	NA	CAGGGEGTNQPQHF	TGTGCCGGGGGGGGTGAGGGAACGAATCAGCCCCAGCATTTT
NA	TRBJ2-1	14	TRBV5-6	NA	CASAEGVHYNEQFF	TGTGCCAGCGCCGAGGGGGTTCATTACAATGAGCAGTTCTTC
once	TRBJ2-1	16	TRBV5-1	NA	CASSPGTIAQEYQQFF	TGCGCCAGCAGTCCAGGGACAATCGCCCAAGAATATCAGCAGTTCTTC
NA	TRBJ1-1	12	TRBV12-3/TRBV12-4	NA	CASSLKGLRAFF	TGTGCCAGCAGTTTGAAGGGTCTAAGAGCTTTCTTT
NA	TRBJ1-1	14	TRBV30	NA	CAWSVSGLRSEAFF	TGTGCCTGGAGTGTAAGCGGCCTTAGGTCTGAAGCTTTCTTT
NA	TRBJ2-7	16	TRBV7-9	TRBD2	CASSSTTSGEFYEQYF	TGTGCCAGCAGCTCTACGACTAGCGGGGAATTCTACGAGCAGTACTTC
NA	TRBJ1-5	19	TRBV4-1	NA	CASSQEVLGGSIGNQPQHF	TGCGCCAGCAGCCAAGAGGTCCTCGGAGGGAGTATAGGGAATCAGCCCCAGCATTTT